This record concerns one T cell receptor beta chain sequence. Its antigen is not identified. Together with a sample-barcoded 5' primer, a J-beta primer mix was included in a second PCR lasting about 7 to 11 cycles. MiXCR, applied by TCRdb to the 5' RACE reads, yields one record per CDR3 protein. The sample contains more than 900,000 distinct CDR3 sequences, 25% to 30% of which appear only once. The sample belongs to a study of blood T cells in healthy people across ages. For the study at large: For every two T cells, template switching captured about one barcoded beta molecule. Study-wide findings and caveats: Strong correlation existed between TCR beta diversity and naive T cell percentage.

V dropped 3 bases and J dropped 8; count of bases not matched to a gene: 10. CDR3 length: 16 residues. The germline V gene has CDR1 PRHDT and CDR2 FYEKMQ (reference sequence). This sample was also put to use in a study of T cells of mothers and their children. That report adds: Three healthy Caucasian mothers, along with their six children, were the donors.

This TCR derives from a woman between 40 and 50 years old in good health. The chain has TRBV13 and TRBJ1-2; 12 positions match TRBD1. The sample consisted of blood. Written as DNA, the CDR3 is TGTGCCAGCAGCTTCCTCCTTAGGGACAGGGGGCAAGGCTACACCTTC. Amino acids: CASSFLLRDRGQGYTF.